This T cell receptor (beta chain) stems from a study of vaccination effects on CD4 cells after COVID-19. Turning to this clone: The antigen is undetermined.

Before sequencing, viral peptide pools were used by the ViraFEST assay to expand antigen-specific CD4+ T cells. Scientists isolated CD4+ T cells after a roughly ten-day culture period ended. The cohort was immunized with two doses of either the BNT162b2 or mRNA-1273 vaccine. A density of around 2 million PBMC per well was used; these cells were cultured with roughly 10 IU/ml IL-2 and about 9.4 ug/ml peptides. Assay used: immunoSEQ multiplex PCR; TCRdb lists only in-frame clones, some missing. The repertoire includes 20,000 or so clones, 76% of them detected once, and 9% to 9.5% sits in the top ten. With V trimmed by 2 bases and J by 0 bases, 1 base remained unmatched. The germline CDR1 and CDR2 sequences are MNHNS and SASEGT. The CDR3 loop spans 15 amino acids.

This rearrangement joins TRBV6-1 to TRBJ2-3; 8 nucleotides align to TRBD2. The sample consisted of CD4+ T cells from PBMCs cultured with HCoV-229E spike peptides, taken after COVID-19 vaccination. This TCR derives from a human donor who received a COVID-19 vaccine. CDR3 in amino acids: CASSELAGSTDTQYF. CDR3 bases: TGTGCCAGCAGTGAACTAGCGGGTAGCACAGATACGCAGTATTTT.